The rows below give T cell receptor beta chains drawn from one sample of a study of human T cells and chemical hapten exposure. TCRdb passed the RACE reads through MiXCR, listing each CDR3 protein once. The sample yields under 400,000 distinct CDR3 sequences, less than 6.5% seen once. The specimen comprised whole blood, sampled in connection with sensitization to the hapten diphenylcyclopropenone (DPC). These receptors all come from a woman in her 50s with alopecia areata. Some clones in this sample may be carry-over from other donors' samples. Both conserved end residues are part of each CDR3. The order of the fields is clone size, D gene, V gene, CDR3 protein. D genes are given only for firm matches. A row's size may be missing; if present it is once, few, many or a size class.

clone_size: few
d_call: .
v_call: TRBV7-8
cdr3_aa: CASSLMEQMNTEAFF

clone_size: many
d_call: .
v_call: TRBV15
cdr3_aa: CATSRDNNQPQHF

clone_size: few
d_call: TRBD2
v_call: TRBV4-1
cdr3_aa: CASSFNSGGTTDTQYF

clone_size: .
d_call: .
v_call: TRBV13
cdr3_aa: CASSFLGWGGDGGYTF

clone_size: .
d_call: .
v_call: TRBV5-1
cdr3_aa: CASSLASGTGINYGYTF

clone_size: .
d_call: .
v_call: TRBV28
cdr3_aa: CASGQLSYEQYF

clone_size: many
d_call: .
v_call: TRBV30
cdr3_aa: CAWSGTGENIQYF

clone_size: many
d_call: TRBD1
v_call: TRBV15
cdr3_aa: CATSRFRDSAYEQYF

clone_size: many
d_call: .
v_call: TRBV11-1
cdr3_aa: CASSSRLVGNEQFF

clone_size: many
d_call: .
v_call: TRBV21-1
cdr3_aa: CASRTREREDTQYF

clone_size: .
d_call: .
v_call: TRBV21-1
cdr3_aa: CASRPQGHEQYF

clone_size: many
d_call: .
v_call: TRBV28
cdr3_aa: CASSTPVDRSTDTQYF

clone_size: .
d_call: .
v_call: TRBV5-6
cdr3_aa: CASSLAGATDFTDTQYF

clone_size: many
d_call: .
v_call: TRBV27
cdr3_aa: CASSWQGPYGYTF

clone_size: many
d_call: .
v_call: TRBV5-6
cdr3_aa: CASSLGTAEQYF

clone_size: few
d_call: .
v_call: TRBV24-1
cdr3_aa: CATSFTPDTQYF

clone_size: few
d_call: TRBD1
v_call: TRBV7-2
cdr3_aa: CASSPRRDRDTDTQYF

clone_size: few
d_call: .
v_call: TRBV4-2
cdr3_aa: CASVTDMGSGNTIYF

clone_size: many
d_call: TRBD1
v_call: TRBV28
cdr3_aa: CASNWGQGEEQFF

clone_size: .
d_call: .
v_call: TRBV7-3
cdr3_aa: CASKVYGNTGELFF

clone_size: few
d_call: TRBD1
v_call: TRBV6-2/TRBV6-3
cdr3_aa: CASSYSNRGYPTGELFF

clone_size: many
d_call: TRBD2
v_call: TRBV20-1
cdr3_aa: CSARDDVWTSGTDTQYF

clone_size: many
d_call: .
v_call: TRBV20-1
cdr3_aa: CSASWQSSYEQYF

clone_size: many
d_call: TRBD2
v_call: TRBV2
cdr3_aa: CASRWTSGNTGELFF

clone_size: .
d_call: .
v_call: TRBV3-1
cdr3_aa: CASSQEWALNTEAFF

clone_size: .
d_call: .
v_call: TRBV6-2/TRBV6-3
cdr3_aa: CASSSGLAELETQYF

clone_size: few
d_call: .
v_call: TRBV12-3/TRBV12-4
cdr3_aa: CASSFWGFGTEAFF

clone_size: .
d_call: .
v_call: TRBV6-5
cdr3_aa: CASSYGKDRINYGYTF

clone_size: many
d_call: TRBD1
v_call: TRBV12-3/TRBV12-4
cdr3_aa: CASSMTGGGTEAFF

clone_size: many
d_call: .
v_call: TRBV11-1
cdr3_aa: CASSIGQSISGANVLTF

clone_size: .
d_call: TRBD2
v_call: TRBV4-2
cdr3_aa: CASSQSSGEADTQYF

clone_size: .
d_call: .
v_call: TRBV12-3/TRBV12-4
cdr3_aa: CASSPGGGEKLFF

clone_size: few
d_call: .
v_call: TRBV7-2
cdr3_aa: CASSLVVLGETQYF

clone_size: many
d_call: .
v_call: TRBV13
cdr3_aa: CASSSGRSRELFF

clone_size: many
d_call: TRBD1
v_call: TRBV2
cdr3_aa: CASSETEGANFNSPLHF

clone_size: few
d_call: .
v_call: TRBV7-9
cdr3_aa: CASSLVAGYTF

clone_size: .
d_call: TRBD2
v_call: TRBV20-1
cdr3_aa: CSARVGLAGLNIQYF

clone_size: many
d_call: TRBD2
v_call: TRBV7-2
cdr3_aa: CALATSGRGDEQFF

clone_size: many
d_call: TRBD2
v_call: TRBV12-3/TRBV12-4
cdr3_aa: CASSTPPGTSGRSEQFF

clone_size: .
d_call: .
v_call: TRBV28
cdr3_aa: CASSLPGARGQFF

clone_size: many
d_call: .
v_call: TRBV5-1
cdr3_aa: CASSMDPNWDEQFF

clone_size: .
d_call: TRBD2
v_call: TRBV10-3
cdr3_aa: CAISESAGLAGGDTQYF

clone_size: .
d_call: TRBD1
v_call: TRBV7-2
cdr3_aa: CASSPSTGVTGELFF

clone_size: many
d_call: .
v_call: TRBV5-1
cdr3_aa: CASSPLGALTDTQYF

clone_size: many
d_call: .
v_call: TRBV2
cdr3_aa: CASSESGAGTDTQYF

clone_size: few
d_call: TRBD2
v_call: TRBV5-1
cdr3_aa: CASSLLSVAGGGTDTQYF

clone_size: .
d_call: .
v_call: TRBV11-2
cdr3_aa: CASSPRGFGYTF

clone_size: .
d_call: TRBD2
v_call: TRBV7-8
cdr3_aa: CASSLGSSGVSYNEQFF

clone_size: few
d_call: TRBD2
v_call: TRBV6-5
cdr3_aa: CASRTSGRAGGELFF

clone_size: many
d_call: TRBD2
v_call: TRBV7-6
cdr3_aa: CASSLMASGGSDTQYF

clone_size: many
d_call: TRBD2
v_call: TRBV20-1
cdr3_aa: CSAAGLAGDTDTQYF

clone_size: .
d_call: TRBD1
v_call: TRBV12-5
cdr3_aa: CASGLEGATEAFF

clone_size: many
d_call: .
v_call: TRBV29-1
cdr3_aa: CSVIVVGGYNEQFF

clone_size: few
d_call: TRBD2
v_call: TRBV6-5
cdr3_aa: CASSYVSGGPFIRETQYF

clone_size: .
d_call: TRBD1
v_call: TRBV20-1
cdr3_aa: CSAPGTGPYEQYF